This T cell receptor (beta chain) was obtained from a study of cytomegalovirus exposure and HLA in healthy donors. About the research overall: Researchers previously reported finding fewer than 120 million unique TCR beta sequences from 150 million to 200 million T cells. General study results and limits: It was reportedly the case that the classifier diagnosed cytomegalovirus status with high specificity and sensitivity.

Primers included in the PCR were 60 Vbeta and 13 Jbeta primers. TCRdb's copy holds only in-frame clones and misses some; the assay was immunoSEQ multiplex PCR. Here the sample spans around 110,000 clones, around 69% being singletons. This clone showed up just once. Antigen specificity is unknown. In germline, CDR1 is SNHLY, CDR2 FYNNEI. The CDR3 consists of 17 residues. Sequenced: PBMCs. The sequence was obtained from a man aged 18 to 30 in good health and CMV-seronegative. The chain links TRBV2 to TRBJ1-4; TRBD1 agrees at 9 bases. The CDR3 loop is CAAIGTGLFQSNEKLFF. In nucleotides, the CDR3 is TGTGCAGCAATCGGGACAGGGTTATTTCAGTCTAATGAAAAACTGTTTTTT.